This T cell receptor beta chain stems from a study of T-cell reconstitution after alpha-beta-depleted transplantation in children. The authors prepared the TCRbeta library with unique molecular identifiers. TCRdb independently ran MiXCR on the PCR reads; one entry per CDR3 protein. Altogether about 460,000 distinct CDR3 sequences are present, roughly 11% being singletons, with the ten largest covering 12% to 15%. This clonotype was detected many times. The CDR3 is 16 residues long. Trimming at V came to 5 bases and at J to 7 bases, leaving 11 bases not matched to a gene. Germline loops: CDR1 SQVTM, CDR2 ANQGSEA.

The V and J genes are TRBV29-1 and TRBJ2-1, with 13 bases identical to TRBD2. The receptor's source is a female patient aged 2-15 years who had a stem cell transplant for aplastic anemia, so the T cells may come from the graft donor. Sequenced material: PBMCs, mostly from graft donor cells, taken 180 days after TCRalphabeta/CD19-depleted stem cell transplant. The CDR3 here is CSVQLRLAGGVNEQFF. Here the CDR3 DNA reads TGCAGCGTTCAACTCAGACTAGCGGGAGGAGTGAATGAGCAGTTCTTC.